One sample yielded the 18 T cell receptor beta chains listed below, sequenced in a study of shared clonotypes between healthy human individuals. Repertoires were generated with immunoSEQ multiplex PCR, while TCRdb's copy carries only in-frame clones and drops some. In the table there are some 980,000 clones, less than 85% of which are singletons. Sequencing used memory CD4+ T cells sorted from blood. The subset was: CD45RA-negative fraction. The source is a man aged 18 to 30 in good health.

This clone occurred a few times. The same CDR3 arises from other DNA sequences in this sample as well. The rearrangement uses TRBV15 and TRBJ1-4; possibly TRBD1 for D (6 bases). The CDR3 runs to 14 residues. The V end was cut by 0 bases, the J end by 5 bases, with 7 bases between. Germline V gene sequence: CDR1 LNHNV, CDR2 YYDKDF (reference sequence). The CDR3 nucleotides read TGTGCCACCAGCAGAGACAGGGGAAATGAAAAACTGTTTTTT. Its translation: CATSRDRGNEKLFF. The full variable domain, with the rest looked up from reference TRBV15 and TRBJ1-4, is DAMVIQNPRYQVTQFGKPVTLSCSQTLNHNVMYWYQQKSSQAPKLLFHYYDKDFNNEADTPDNFQSRRPNTSFCFLDIRSPGLGDTAMYLCATSRDRGNEKLFFGSGTQLSVL.

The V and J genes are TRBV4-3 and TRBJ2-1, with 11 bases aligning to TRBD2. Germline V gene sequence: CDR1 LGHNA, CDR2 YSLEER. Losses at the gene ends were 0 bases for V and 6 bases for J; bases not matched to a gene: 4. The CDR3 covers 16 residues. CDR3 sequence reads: CASSQDHLAGGNEQFF. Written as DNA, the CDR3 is TGCGCCAGCAGCCAAGATCATCTAGCGGGAGGCAATGAGCAGTTCTTC.

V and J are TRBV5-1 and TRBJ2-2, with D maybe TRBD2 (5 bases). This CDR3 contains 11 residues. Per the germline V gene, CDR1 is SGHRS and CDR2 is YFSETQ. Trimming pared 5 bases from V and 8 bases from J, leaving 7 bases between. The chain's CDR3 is CASREGGELFF. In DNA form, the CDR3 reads TGCGCCAGCAGAGAGGGTGGGGAGCTGTTTTTT.

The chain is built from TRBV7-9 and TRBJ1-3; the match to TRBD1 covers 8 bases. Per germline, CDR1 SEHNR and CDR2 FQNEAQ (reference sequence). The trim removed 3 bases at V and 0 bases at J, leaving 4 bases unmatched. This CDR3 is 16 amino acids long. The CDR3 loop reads CASSLKGTGSGNTIYF. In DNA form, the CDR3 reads TGTGCCAGCAGCTTGAAAGGGACAGGCTCTGGAAACACCATATATTTT.

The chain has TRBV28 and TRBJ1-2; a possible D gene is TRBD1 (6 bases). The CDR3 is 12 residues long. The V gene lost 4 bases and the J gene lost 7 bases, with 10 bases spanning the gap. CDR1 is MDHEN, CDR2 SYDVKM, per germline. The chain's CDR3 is CASSSGVAGYTF. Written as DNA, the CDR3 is TGTGCCAGCAGTTCAGGGGTGGCTGGCTACACCTTC.

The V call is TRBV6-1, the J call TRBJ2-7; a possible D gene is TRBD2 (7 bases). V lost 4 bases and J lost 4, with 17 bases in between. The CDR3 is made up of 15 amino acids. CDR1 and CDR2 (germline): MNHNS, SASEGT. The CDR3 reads CASSGSGGPTYEQYF. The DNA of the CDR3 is TGTGCCAGCAGTGGTTCGGGGGGCCCTACGTACGAGCAGTACTTC.

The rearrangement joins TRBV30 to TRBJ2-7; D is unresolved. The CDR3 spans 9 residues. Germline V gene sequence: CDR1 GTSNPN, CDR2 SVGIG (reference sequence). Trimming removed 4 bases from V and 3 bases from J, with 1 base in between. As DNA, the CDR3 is TGTGCCTGGAACTACGAGCAGTACTTC. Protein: CAWNYEQYF.

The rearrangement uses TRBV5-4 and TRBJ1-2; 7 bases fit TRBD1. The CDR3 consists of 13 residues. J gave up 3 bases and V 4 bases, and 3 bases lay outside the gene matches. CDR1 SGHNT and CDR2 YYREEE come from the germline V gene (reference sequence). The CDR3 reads CASSRDSYYGYTF. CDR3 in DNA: TGTGCCAGCAGCCGGGACAGTTACTATGGCTACACCTTC.

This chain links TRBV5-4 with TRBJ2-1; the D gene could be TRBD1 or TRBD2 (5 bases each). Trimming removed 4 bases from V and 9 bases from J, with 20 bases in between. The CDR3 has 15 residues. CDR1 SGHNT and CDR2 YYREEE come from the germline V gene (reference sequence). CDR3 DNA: TGTGCCAGCAGCCGGGACCTTTTTAGTAACGCTGAGCAGTTCTTC. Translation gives CASSRDLFSNAEQFF.

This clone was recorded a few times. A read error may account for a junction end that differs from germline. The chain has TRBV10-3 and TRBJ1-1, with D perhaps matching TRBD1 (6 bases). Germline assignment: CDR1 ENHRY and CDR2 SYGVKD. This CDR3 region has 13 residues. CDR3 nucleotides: TGTGCCAGCAGTTACAGGGAGAACACTGAAGCTTTCTTT. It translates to CASSYRENTEAFF.

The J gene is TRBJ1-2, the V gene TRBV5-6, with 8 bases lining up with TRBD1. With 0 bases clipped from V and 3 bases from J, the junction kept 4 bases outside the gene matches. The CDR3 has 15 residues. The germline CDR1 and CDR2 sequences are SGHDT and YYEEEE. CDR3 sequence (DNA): TGTGCCAGCAGCTTGGCATCAGGGGGCGACTATGGCTACACCTTC. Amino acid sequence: CASSLASGGDYGYTF.

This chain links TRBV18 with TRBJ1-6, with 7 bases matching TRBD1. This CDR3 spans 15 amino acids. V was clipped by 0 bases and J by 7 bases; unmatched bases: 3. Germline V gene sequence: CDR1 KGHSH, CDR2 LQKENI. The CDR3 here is CASSPPTGQNSPLHF. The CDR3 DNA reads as TGTGCCAGCTCACCACCGACAGGGCAGAATTCACCCCTCCACTTT.

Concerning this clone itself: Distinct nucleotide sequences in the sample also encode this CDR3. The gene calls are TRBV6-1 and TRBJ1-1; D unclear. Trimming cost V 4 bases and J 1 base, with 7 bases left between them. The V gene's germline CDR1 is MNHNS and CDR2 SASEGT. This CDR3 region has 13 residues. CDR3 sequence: CASSVIRNTEAFF. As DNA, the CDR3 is TGTGCCAGCAGTGTCATAAGGAACACTGAAGCTTTCTTT.

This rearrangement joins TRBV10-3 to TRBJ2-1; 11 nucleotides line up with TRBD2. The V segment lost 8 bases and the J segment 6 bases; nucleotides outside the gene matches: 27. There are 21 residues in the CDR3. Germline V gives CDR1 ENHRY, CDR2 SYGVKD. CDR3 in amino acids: CAISGLAAAFVRPYAINEQFF. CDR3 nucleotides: TGTGCCATCTCGGGACTAGCGGCCGCATTCGTCCGGCCCTATGCGATCAATGAGCAGTTCTTC.

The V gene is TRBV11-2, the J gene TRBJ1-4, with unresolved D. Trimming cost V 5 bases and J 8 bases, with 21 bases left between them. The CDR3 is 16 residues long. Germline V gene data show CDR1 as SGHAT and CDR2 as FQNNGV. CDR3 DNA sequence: TGTGCCAGCAGCCCCGGGGTTGGACGACGTGGCGAAAAACTGTTTTTT. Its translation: CASSPGVGRRGEKLFF. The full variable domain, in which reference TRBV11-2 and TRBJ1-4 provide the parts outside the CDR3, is EAGVAQSPRYKIIEKRQSVAFWCNPISGHATLYWYQQILGQGPKLLIQFQNNGVVDDSQLPKDRFSAERLKGVDSTLKIQPAKLEDSAVYLCASSPGVGRRGEKLFFGSGTQLSVL.

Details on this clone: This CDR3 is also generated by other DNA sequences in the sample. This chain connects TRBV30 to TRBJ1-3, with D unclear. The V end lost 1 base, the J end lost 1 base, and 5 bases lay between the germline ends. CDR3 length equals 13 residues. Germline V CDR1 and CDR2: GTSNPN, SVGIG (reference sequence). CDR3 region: CAWSEGSGNTIYF. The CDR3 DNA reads TGTGCCTGGAGTGAGGGTTCTGGAAACACCATATATTTT. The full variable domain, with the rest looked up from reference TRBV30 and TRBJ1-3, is SQTIHQWPATLVQPVGSPLSLECTVEGTSNPNLYWYRQAAGRGLQLLFYSVGIGQISSEVPQNLSASRPQDRQFILSSKKLLLSDSGFYLCAWSEGSGNTIYFGEGSWLTVV.

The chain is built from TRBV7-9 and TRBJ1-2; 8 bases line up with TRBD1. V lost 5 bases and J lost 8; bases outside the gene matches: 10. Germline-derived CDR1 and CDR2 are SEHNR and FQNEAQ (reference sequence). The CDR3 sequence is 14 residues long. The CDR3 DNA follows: TGTGCCAGCAGCCTACCGGGACAGGTTATAGGCTACACCTTC. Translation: CASSLPGQVIGYTF. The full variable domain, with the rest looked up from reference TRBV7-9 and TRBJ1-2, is DTGVSQNPRHKITKRGQNVTFRCDPISEHNRLYWYRQTLGQGPEFLTYFQNEAQLEKSRLLSDRFSAERPKGSFSTLEIQRTEQGDSAMYLCASSLPGQVIGYTFGSGTRLTVV.

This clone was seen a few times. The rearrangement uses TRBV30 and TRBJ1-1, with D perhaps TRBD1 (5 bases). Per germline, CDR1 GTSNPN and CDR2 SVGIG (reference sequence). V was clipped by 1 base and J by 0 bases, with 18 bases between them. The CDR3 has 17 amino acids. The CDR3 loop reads CAWSGFGTRRVNTEAFF. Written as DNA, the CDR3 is TGTGCCTGGAGTGGTTTTGGGACCAGGCGGGTGAACACTGAAGCTTTCTTT.